The subject of this entry is one TCR beta chain. As originally analysed: Reference gene primer amplification gave nucleated cell count estimates. Profiling relied on immunoSEQ multiplex PCR, and the TCRdb table lists in-frame clones only, not all of them. The D gene and trimming were derived from the DNA, and the V and J assignments and clone size from that table. The data contain about 140,000 clones, roughly four fifths of them singletons. Germline-derived CDR1 and CDR2 are LGHNA and YSLEER. Deletions cut 1 base from V and 9 bases from J, with 10 bases between. The CDR3 is 14 residues long. This sample is part of a study of blood T cell repertoires in COVID-19. On the study more broadly: Sites across the United States, Italy and Spain contributed samples from acute and convalescent COVID-19. Sources were T cells, B-cell-depleted T cells, or PBMCs; the material itself was cDNA or gDNA.

Sequencing used peripheral blood. The source is a woman aged 55-69 years with acute or convalescent COVID-19. The rearrangement links TRBV4-3 to TRBJ1-6, with D possibly TRBD1 on 5 matching bases. This CDR3 is CASSQGAGRSPLHF. CDR3 DNA sequence: TGCGCCAGCAGCCAAGGGGCAGGGCGTTCACCCCTCCACTTT.